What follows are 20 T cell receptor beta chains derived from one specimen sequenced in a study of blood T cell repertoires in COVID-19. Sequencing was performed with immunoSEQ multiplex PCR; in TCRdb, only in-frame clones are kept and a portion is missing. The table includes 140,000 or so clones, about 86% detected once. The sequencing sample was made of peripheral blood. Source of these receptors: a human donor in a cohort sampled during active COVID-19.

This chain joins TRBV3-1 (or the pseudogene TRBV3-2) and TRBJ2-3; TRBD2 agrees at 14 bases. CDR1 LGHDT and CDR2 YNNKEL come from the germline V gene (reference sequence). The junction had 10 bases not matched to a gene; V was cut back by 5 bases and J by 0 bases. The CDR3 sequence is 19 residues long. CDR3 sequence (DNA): TGTGCCAGCAGCGCCCTGACTAGCGGGGGGGCCACTAGCACAGATACGCAGTATTTT. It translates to CASSALTSGGATSTDTQYF.

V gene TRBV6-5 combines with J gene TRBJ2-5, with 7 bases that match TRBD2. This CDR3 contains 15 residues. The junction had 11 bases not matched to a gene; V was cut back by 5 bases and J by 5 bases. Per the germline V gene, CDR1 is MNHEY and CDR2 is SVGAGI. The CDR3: CASSTLGLGDETQYF. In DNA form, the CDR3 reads TGTGCCAGCAGTACCTTAGGACTAGGTGACGAGACCCAGTACTTC.

The CDR3 coding sequence is TGTGCCAGTAGTATAGGGGGCAGTACGTATAGCAATCAGCCCCAGCATTTT. It encodes CASSIGGSTYSNQPQHF. This chain uses TRBV19 with TRBJ1-5; a possible D gene is TRBD1 (5 bases). Germline loops: CDR1 LNHDA, CDR2 SQIVND (reference sequence). The V and J ends lost 1 base and 0 bases respectively, with 13 bases between them. The CDR3 covers 17 residues. Drawing the rest from reference TRBV19 and TRBJ1-5, the complete variable domain is DGGITQSPKYLFRKEGQNVTLSCEQNLNHDAMYWYRQDPGQGLRLIYYSQIVNDFQKGDIAEGYSVSREKKESFPLTVTSAQKNPTAFYLCASSIGGSTYSNQPQHFGDGTRLSIL.

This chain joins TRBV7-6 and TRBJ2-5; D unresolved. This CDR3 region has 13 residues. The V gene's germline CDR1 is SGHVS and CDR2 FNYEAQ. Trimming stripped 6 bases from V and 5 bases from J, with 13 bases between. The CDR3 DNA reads TGTGCCAGCAGAAAACGGGTGGCGGAGACCCAGTACTTC. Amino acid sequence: CASRKRVAETQYF.

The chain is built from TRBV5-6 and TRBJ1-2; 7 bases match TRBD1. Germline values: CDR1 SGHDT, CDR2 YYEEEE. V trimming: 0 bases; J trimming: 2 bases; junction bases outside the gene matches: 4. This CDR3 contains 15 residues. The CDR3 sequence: CASSLARQGNYGYTF. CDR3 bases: TGTGCCAGCAGCTTGGCCCGACAGGGAAACTATGGCTACACCTTC.

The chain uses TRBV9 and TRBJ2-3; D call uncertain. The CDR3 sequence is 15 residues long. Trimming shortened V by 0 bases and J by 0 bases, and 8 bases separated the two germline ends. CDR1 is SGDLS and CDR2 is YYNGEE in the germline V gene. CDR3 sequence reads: CASSVVSRSTDTQYF. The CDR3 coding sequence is TGTGCCAGCAGCGTAGTTTCGAGGAGCACAGATACGCAGTATTTT. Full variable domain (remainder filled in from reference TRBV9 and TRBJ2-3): DSGVTQTPKHLITATGQRVTLRCSPRSGDLSVYWYQQSLDQGLQFLIQYYNGEERAKGNILERFSAQQFPDLHSELNLSSLELGDSALYFCASSVVSRSTDTQYFGPGTRLTVL.

The CDR3 coding sequence is TGTGCCAGCAGTTACCACCCCAGGGGGCCCGGGGAGCTGTTTTTT. Translating it yields CASSYHPRGPGELFF. The chain joins TRBV6-5 to TRBJ2-2; 8 bases agree with TRBD1. Germline CDR1 MNHEY, CDR2 SVGAGI. The CDR3 has 15 residues. With V trimmed by 2 bases and J by 6 bases, 5 bases remained unmatched.

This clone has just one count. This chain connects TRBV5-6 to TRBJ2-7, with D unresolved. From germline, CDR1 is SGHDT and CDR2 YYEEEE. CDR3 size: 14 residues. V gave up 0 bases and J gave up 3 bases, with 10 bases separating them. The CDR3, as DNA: TGTGCCAGCAGCTTGGTGGGTGACTTCTACGAGCAGTACTTC. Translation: CASSLVGDFYEQYF.

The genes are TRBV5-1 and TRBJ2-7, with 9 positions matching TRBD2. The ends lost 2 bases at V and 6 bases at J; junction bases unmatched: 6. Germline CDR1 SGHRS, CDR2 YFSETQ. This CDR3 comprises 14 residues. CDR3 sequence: CASSFERGAVEQYF. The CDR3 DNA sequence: TGCGCCAGCAGCTTCGAGCGGGGGGCCGTCGAGCAGTACTTC. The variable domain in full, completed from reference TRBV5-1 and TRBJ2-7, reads KAGVTQTPRYLIKTRGQQVTLSCSPISGHRSVSWYQQTPGQGLQFLFEYFSETQRNKGNFPGRFSGRQFSNSRSEMNVSTLELGDSALYLCASSFERGAVEQYFGPGTRLTVT.

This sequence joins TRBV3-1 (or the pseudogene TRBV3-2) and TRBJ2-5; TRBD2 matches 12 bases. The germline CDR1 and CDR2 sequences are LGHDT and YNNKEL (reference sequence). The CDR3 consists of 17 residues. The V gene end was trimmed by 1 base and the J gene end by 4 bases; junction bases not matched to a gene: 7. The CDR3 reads CASSQALLAGGAETQYF. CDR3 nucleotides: TGTGCCAGCAGCCAAGCCCTGCTAGCGGGGGGGGCAGAGACCCAGTACTTC.

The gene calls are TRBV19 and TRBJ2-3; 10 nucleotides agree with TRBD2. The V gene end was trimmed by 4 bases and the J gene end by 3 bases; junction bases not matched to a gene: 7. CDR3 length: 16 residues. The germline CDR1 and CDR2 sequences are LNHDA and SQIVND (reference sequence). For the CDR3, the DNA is TGTGCCAGTAGTAGTACGGCTAGCGGGGGAACAGATACGCAGTATTTT. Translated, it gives CASSSTASGGTDTQYF.

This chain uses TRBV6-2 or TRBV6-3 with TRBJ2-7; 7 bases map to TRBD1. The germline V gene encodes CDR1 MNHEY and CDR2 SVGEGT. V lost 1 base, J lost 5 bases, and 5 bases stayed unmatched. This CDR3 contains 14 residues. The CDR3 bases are TGTGCCAGCAGTTACTTCGGCAGGGGGAACGAGCAGTACTTC. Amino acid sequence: CASSYFGRGNEQYF.

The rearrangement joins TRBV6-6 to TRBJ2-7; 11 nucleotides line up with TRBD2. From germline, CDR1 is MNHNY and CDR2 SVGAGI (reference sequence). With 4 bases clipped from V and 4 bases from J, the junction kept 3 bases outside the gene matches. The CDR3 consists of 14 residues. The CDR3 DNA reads TGTGCCAGCAGTTTTAGCGGGGGGGCTTACGAGCAGTACTTC. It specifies CASSFSGGAYEQYF.

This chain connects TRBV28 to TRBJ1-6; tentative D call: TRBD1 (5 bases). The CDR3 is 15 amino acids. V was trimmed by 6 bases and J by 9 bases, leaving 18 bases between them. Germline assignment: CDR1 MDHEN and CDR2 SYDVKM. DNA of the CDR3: TGTGCCAGCAGACCGACCCAGGGTCCCAGTTCACCCCTCCACTTT. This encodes CASRPTQGPSSPLHF.

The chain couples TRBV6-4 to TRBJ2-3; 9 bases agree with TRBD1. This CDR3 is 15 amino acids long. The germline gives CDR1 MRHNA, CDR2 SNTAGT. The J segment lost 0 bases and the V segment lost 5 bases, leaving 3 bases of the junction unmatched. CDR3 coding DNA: TGTGCCAGCAGTCTACAGGGGGCTAGCACAGATACGCAGTATTTT. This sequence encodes CASSLQGASTDTQYF.

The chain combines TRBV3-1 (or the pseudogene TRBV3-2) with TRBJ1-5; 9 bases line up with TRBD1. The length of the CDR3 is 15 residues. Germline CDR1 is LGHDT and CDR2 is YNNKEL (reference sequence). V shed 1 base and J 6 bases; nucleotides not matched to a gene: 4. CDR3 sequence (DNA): TGTGCCAGCAGCCAAGGGGGGGACAGGGTTCAGCCCCAGCATTTT. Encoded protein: CASSQGGDRVQPQHF.

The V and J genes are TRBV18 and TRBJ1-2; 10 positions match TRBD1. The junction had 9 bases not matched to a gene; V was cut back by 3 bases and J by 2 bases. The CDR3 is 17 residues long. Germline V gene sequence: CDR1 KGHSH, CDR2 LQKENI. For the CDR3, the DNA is TGTGCCAGCTCACCTACGGTTCCGGGACAGGGGAACTATGGCTACACCTTC. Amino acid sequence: CASSPTVPGQGNYGYTF. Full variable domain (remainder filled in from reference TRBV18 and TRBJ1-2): NAGVMQNPRHLVRRRGQEARLRCSPMKGHSHVYWYRQLPEEGLKFMVYLQKENIIDESGMPKERFSAEFPKEGPSILRIQQVVRGDSAAYFCASSPTVPGQGNYGYTFGSGTRLTVV.

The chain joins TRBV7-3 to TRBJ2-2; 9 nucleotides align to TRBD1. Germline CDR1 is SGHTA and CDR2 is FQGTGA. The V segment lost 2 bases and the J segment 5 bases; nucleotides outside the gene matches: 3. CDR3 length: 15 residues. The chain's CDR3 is CASSLLGQGTGELFF. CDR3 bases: TGTGCCAGCAGCTTACTGGGACAGGGAACCGGGGAGCTGTTTTTT.

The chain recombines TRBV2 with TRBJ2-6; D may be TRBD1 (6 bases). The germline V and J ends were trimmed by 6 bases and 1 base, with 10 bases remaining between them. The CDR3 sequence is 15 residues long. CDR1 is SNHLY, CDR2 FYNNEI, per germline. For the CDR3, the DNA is TGTGCCAGCAGCGTCACAGGGTCTGGGGCCAACGTCCTGACTTTC. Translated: CASSVTGSGANVLTF.

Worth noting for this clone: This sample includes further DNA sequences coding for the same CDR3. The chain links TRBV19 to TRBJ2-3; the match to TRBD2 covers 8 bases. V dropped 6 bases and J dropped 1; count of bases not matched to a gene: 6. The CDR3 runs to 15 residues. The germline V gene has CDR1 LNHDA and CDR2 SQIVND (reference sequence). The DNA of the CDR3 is TGTGCCAGTAGCCACCCGGGGGGGGGCACAGATACGCAGTATTTT. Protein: CASSHPGGGTDTQYF.